The clone carrying this TCR beta chain appeared a few times. Antigen unknown. Before the COVID-19 pandemic, during about 2010-2019, CD4+ T cells were taken from unexposed donors. CD4+ T cells were isolated from the cells after around eleven days of culture. As cell numbers allowed, unexposed-donor CD4+ T cells faced SARS-CoV-2 S/N and four cold-coronavirus spikes. This CDR3 has 15 amino acids. Trimming cost V 1 base and J 4 bases, with 14 bases left between them. The germline V gene encodes CDR1 LGHNA and CDR2 YNFKEQ. This record comes from a study of CD4 T cells in relation to SARS-CoV-2 and coronaviruses. Study in general: Controls used an HIV-1 Nef peptide pool or no peptide.

Data came from immunoSEQ multiplex PCR; TCRdb stores just in-frame clones and leaves some out. The sample lists about 29,000 clones, approximately 76% seen once, with roughly 14% in the top ten. Whole-study results and caveats: Crossreactive clones expanded significantly less to SARS-CoV-2 than monoreactive clones. This crossreactivity analysis covered spike protein alone, no other viral proteins.

This chain links TRBV4-2 with TRBJ2-7, with D perhaps matching TRBD1 or TRBD2 (5 bases each). What was sequenced was CD4+ T cells from PBMCs, cultured in vitro. The source of this sequence is a human donor in good health. DNA for the CDR3: TGTGCCAGCAGCCAAGTGGGGGACGCCCCGTACGAGCAGTACTTC. It encodes CASSQVGDAPYEQYF.